These T cell receptor beta chains were read from a single sample in a study of shared clonotypes between healthy human individuals. Profiled with immunoSEQ multiplex PCR; TCRdb holds only in-frame clones, not every one. The sample carries about 580,000 clones, roughly 98% recorded once. Source material: naive CD8+ T cells sorted from blood. These receptors were taken from a man younger than 45 in good health. Each CDR3 is given with its conserved first and last residue. The D gene is left open where the match is weak. Expanded clones are given a class, and other clones once, few, many or no size at all.

abundance | j_gene | v_gene | d_gene | CDR3nt | CDR3aa
NA | TRBJ2-4 | TRBV7-9 | NA | TGTGCCAGCAGCTCTAGACAGGACGACATTCAGTACTTC | CASSSRQDDIQYF
NA | TRBJ2-2 | TRBV29-1 | NA | TGCAGCGTTGAACGGCAGGGAGAGAACACCGGGGAGCTGTTTTTT | CSVERQGENTGELFF
NA | TRBJ2-7 | TRBV10-3 | TRBD1 | TGTGCCTCCTATTTAGGACAGGGGTCTCTCGAGCAGTACTTC | CASYLGQGSLEQYF
once | TRBJ2-7 | TRBV5-4 | NA | TGTGCCAGCAGCCTCGATTTTAGTGGAAACGAGCAGTACTTC | CASSLDFSGNEQYF
NA | TRBJ2-3 | TRBV6-6 | TRBD2 | TGTGCCAGCAGCTCCGGGACTAGCATCACAGATACGCAGTATTTT | CASSSGTSITDTQYF
NA | TRBJ2-4 | TRBV7-8 | TRBD2 | TGTGCCAGCAGCACACCGTACTGGACTAGCGGGAGTGACATTCAGTACTTC | CASSTPYWTSGSDIQYF
NA | TRBJ2-1 | TRBV29-1 | TRBD1 | TGCAGCGCCGGGACAGGGAAATACAATGAGCAGTTCTTC | CSAGTGKYNEQFF
NA | TRBJ2-7 | TRBV13 | TRBD1 | TGTGCCAGCAGCTTTTCGGGACAGGGGATCTACGAGCAGTACTTC | CASSFSGQGIYEQYF
NA | TRBJ1-5 | TRBV7-9 | TRBD1 | TGTGCCAGTGATCCCGGACAGGGTCCACTGGTTGATCAGCCCCAGCATTTT | CASDPGQGPLVDQPQHF
NA | TRBJ1-2 | TRBV5-6 | TRBD1 | TGTGCCAGCAGCTTGGGGACAGGGAACGGTATTTATGGCTACACCTTC | CASSLGTGNGIYGYTF
NA | TRBJ2-3 | TRBV5-1 | NA | TGCGCCAGCAGCTTAGCAGGGCCCTGGGATACGCAGTATTTT | CASSLAGPWDTQYF
NA | TRBJ2-3 | TRBV13 | TRBD2 | TGTGCCAGCATCCTTAGCGGGAGGGCAGATACGCAGTATTTT | CASILSGRADTQYF
NA | TRBJ2-7 | TRBV11-2 | TRBD2 | TGTGCCAGCAGCTTAGGCGGGGGAAGCTCCTACGAGCAGTACTTC | CASSLGGGSSYEQYF
NA | TRBJ1-1 | TRBV30 | NA | TGTGCCTGGAGCCACCTTACTGGGAGCGCCACTGAAGCTTTCTTT | CAWSHLTGSATEAFF
NA | TRBJ1-1 | TRBV5-8 | NA | TGTGCCAGCAGCCCGATAGAAGCTTTCTTT | CASSPIEAFF
NA | TRBJ2-5 | TRBV29-1 | NA | TGCAGCGTTTCGGAGGGGATTTTAGAGACCCAGTACTTC | CSVSEGILETQYF
NA | TRBJ2-1 | TRBV27 | NA | TGTGCCAGCAGTTTCCTCCTAAGACAGGGACTTAATGAGCAGTTCTTC | CASSFLLRQGLNEQFF
NA | TRBJ1-1 | TRBV7-6 | TRBD1 | TGTGCCAGCAGCTTAGTACAGGGGAGGTCCACTGAAGCTTTCTTT | CASSLVQGRSTEAFF
NA | TRBJ1-5 | TRBV5-5 | TRBD1 | TGTGCCAGCAGCATAGTGACAGGGGTGAGCCAGCCCCAGCATTTT | CASSIVTGVSQPQHF
NA | TRBJ1-1 | TRBV18 | NA | TGTGCCAGCTCACCAACCCCGGGACAAGGGAACACTGAAGCTTTCTTT | CASSPTPGQGNTEAFF
NA | TRBJ2-1 | TRBV11-3 | NA | TGTGCCAGCAGCTTAGGCCTCTACAATGAGCAGTTCTTC | CASSLGLYNEQFF
NA | TRBJ2-3 | TRBV11-2 | NA | TGTGCCAGCGGATCAGATACGCAGTATTTT | CASGSDTQYF
NA | TRBJ2-7 | TRBV14 | NA | TGTGCCAGCAGCCAAGACCCAATAGGGTTGCTCTACGAGCAGTACTTC | CASSQDPIGLLYEQYF